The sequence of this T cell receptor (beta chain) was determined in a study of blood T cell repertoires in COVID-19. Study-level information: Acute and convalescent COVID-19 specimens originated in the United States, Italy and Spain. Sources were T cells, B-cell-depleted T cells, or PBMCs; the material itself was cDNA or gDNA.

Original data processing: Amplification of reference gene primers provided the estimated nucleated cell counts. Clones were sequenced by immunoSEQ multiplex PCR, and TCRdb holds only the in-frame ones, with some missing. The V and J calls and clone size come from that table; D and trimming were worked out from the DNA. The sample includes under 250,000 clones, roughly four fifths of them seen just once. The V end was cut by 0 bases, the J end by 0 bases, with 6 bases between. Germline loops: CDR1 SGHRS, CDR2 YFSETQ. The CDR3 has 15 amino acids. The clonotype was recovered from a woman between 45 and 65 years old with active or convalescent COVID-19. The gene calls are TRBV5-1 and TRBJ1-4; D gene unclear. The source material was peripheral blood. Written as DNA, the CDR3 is TGCGCCAGCAGCTTGGCTGGAGCAACTAATGAAAAACTGTTTTTT. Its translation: CASSLAGATNEKLFF.